The source of this TCR beta chain is a study of cytomegalovirus exposure and HLA in healthy donors. Findings of the study overall: Associated with HLA alleles at 0.05 false discovery rate in a later analysis were over 15,000 TCR beta sequences.

A note on this clone: Antigen unknown.

The PCR ran on 60 Vbeta and 13 Jbeta primers. Produced via immunoSEQ multiplex PCR; TCRdb's table is partial and in-frame only. The table lists roughly 180,000 clones, 70% to 90% of them singletons. Sequences were obtained from PBMCs. This TCR was recovered from a man in his late teens or twenties in good health and CMV-seropositive.

In DNA, the CDR3 is TGTGCCAGCAGCTTGGGTGTCGGCGGGCGGGGAACCGGGGAGCTGTTTTTT. Translated, it gives CASSLGVGGRGTGELFF. The rearrangement joins TRBV7-3 to TRBJ2-2, with D possibly being TRBD2 (6 bases). The CDR3 runs to 17 residues. In germline, CDR1 is SGHTA, CDR2 FQGTGA. Trimming pared 3 bases from V and 5 bases from J, leaving 19 bases between.